One and the same sample provided the 27 T cell receptor beta chains below, sequenced in a study of control samples from healthy donors and cancer patients. Sequencing was performed with immunoSEQ multiplex PCR; in TCRdb, only in-frame clones are kept and a portion is missing. Among around 160,000 clones, over 85% were seen once, and the ten largest hold under 7%. The specimen was blood. These receptors were obtained from a man aged 18 to 30 in good health.

V and J are TRBV30 and TRBJ1-2; unclear D gene. Looked up from germline, CDR1 is GTSNPN and CDR2 is SVGIG (reference sequence). This CDR3 is built from 11 residues. V lost 0 bases and J lost 8, with 7 bases in between. The CDR3 spells CAWSVTPGYTF. The CDR3 region has the DNA TGTGCCTGGAGTGTAACCCCGGGCTACACCTTC.

The chain carries TRBV5-1 and TRBJ2-3; D gene uncertain. This CDR3 region has 14 residues. Trimming shortened V by 4 bases and J by 2 bases, and 11 bases separated the two germline ends. Germline assignment: CDR1 SGHRS and CDR2 YFSETQ. The CDR3 coding sequence is TGCGCCAGCAGCCCAATGACGCTCACAGATACGCAGTATTTT. As protein: CASSPMTLTDTQYF.

V is TRBV6-2 or TRBV6-3 and J is TRBJ2-6, with D maybe TRBD1 (5 bases). Trimming removed 2 bases at V and 0 bases at J, with 8 bases between. Germline CDR1 and CDR2: MNHEY and SVGEGT. The CDR3 length is 16 residues. The CDR3 DNA follows: TGTGCCAGCAGTTACGGGGCTTACTCTGGGGCCAACGTCCTGACTTTC. It encodes CASSYGAYSGANVLTF.

The gene calls are TRBV4-3 and TRBJ1-2; D is undetermined. The length of the CDR3 is 16 residues. V was pared by 1 base and J by 4 bases, with 16 bases between. Per germline, CDR1 LGHNA and CDR2 YSLEER. Here the CDR3 reads CASSQGVRGSAYGYTF. The DNA for the CDR3 is TGCGCCAGCAGCCAAGGGGTCCGAGGGTCGGCCTATGGCTACACCTTC.

The rearrangement uses TRBV9 and TRBJ1-2; 10 bases are a match to TRBD1. CDR3 size: 19 residues. Germline CDR1 reads SGDLS; CDR2 reads YYNGEE. V was pared by 4 bases and J by 0 bases, with 15 bases of the junction left unmatched. CDR3 bases: TGTGCCAGCAGCAGCCGGACAGGAGACAGGGGGCCAGCTAACTATGGCTACACCTTC. Protein product: CASSSRTGDRGPANYGYTF.

The chain is built from TRBV9 and TRBJ2-4; TRBD1 matches 7 bases. The trim removed 4 bases at V and 3 bases at J, leaving 10 bases unmatched. Per the germline V gene, CDR1 is SGDLS and CDR2 is YYNGEE. The CDR3 runs to 16 residues. CDR3 sequence: CASSPTTGWDKNIQYF. CDR3 nucleotide sequence: TGTGCCAGCAGCCCAACGACAGGGTGGGACAAAAACATTCAGTACTTC.

V is TRBV30 and J is TRBJ2-2; 12 bases align to TRBD2. CDR3 size: 18 residues. The V gene end was trimmed by 0 bases and the J gene end by 9 bases; junction bases not matched to a gene: 14. The germline V gene encodes CDR1 GTSNPN and CDR2 SVGIG (reference sequence). The CDR3 loop is CAWSVLEGLAGGRRELFF. DNA for the CDR3: TGTGCCTGGAGTGTACTCGAGGGGCTAGCGGGGGGGCGGAGGGAGCTGTTTTTT.

J is TRBJ2-5 and V is TRBV30; 10 bases agree with TRBD2. Germline V gene sequence: CDR1 GTSNPN, CDR2 SVGIG (reference sequence). The CDR3 length is 14 residues. V trimming: 5 bases; J trimming: 5 bases; junction bases outside the gene matches: 8. CDR3 nucleotide sequence: TGTGCCTGGTCTAGCGGGGGTCGGGGGGAGACCCAGTACTTC. Translated, it gives CAWSSGGRGETQYF.

The rearrangement links TRBV29-1 to TRBJ1-1, with 9 bases aligning to TRBD1. The CDR3 spans 14 residues. Germline values: CDR1 SQVTM, CDR2 ANQGSEA. V dropped 3 bases and J dropped 4; count of bases not matched to a gene: 6. CDR3 sequence: CSVETTGGATEAFF. The CDR3 DNA sequence: TGCAGCGTTGAGACGACAGGGGGGGCCACTGAAGCTTTCTTT.

The chain is built from TRBV7-3 and TRBJ2-3, with no clear D. V was pared by 1 base and J by 4 bases, with 12 bases between. The CDR3 has 15 amino acids. In germline, CDR1 is SGHTA, CDR2 FQGTGA. CDR3 sequence (DNA): TGTGCCAGCAGCTTAAATAACCATCCCGCAGATACGCAGTATTTT. Its translation: CASSLNNHPADTQYF.

The chain carries TRBV27 and TRBJ2-3; D gene uncertain. Germline lookup yields CDR1 MNHEY and CDR2 SMNVEV (reference sequence). The CDR3 loop spans 13 amino acids. V was pared by 0 bases and J by 6 bases, with 7 bases between. CDR3 residues: CASSLSRRDTQYF. The CDR3, as DNA: TGTGCCAGCAGTTTATCGCGAAGGGATACGCAGTATTTT.

The chain combines TRBV18 with TRBJ1-4, with 7 nucleotides matching TRBD1. The CDR3 has 17 amino acids. Germline assignment: CDR1 KGHSH and CDR2 LQKENI. V shed 3 bases and J 0 bases; nucleotides not matched to a gene: 7. CDR3: CASSPGTVSSTNEKLFF. CDR3 nucleotide sequence: TGTGCCAGCTCACCCGGGACAGTGTCGTCAACTAATGAAAAACTGTTTTTT.

This chain joins TRBV15 and TRBJ1-3, with D maybe TRBD1 (5 bases). The germline V and J ends were trimmed by 0 bases and 2 bases, with 11 bases remaining between them. Germline V gene sequence: CDR1 LNHNV, CDR2 YYDKDF (reference sequence). This CDR3 comprises 16 residues. The CDR3 is CATSRDPGRTGNTIYF. CDR3 DNA: TGTGCCACCAGCAGAGATCCAGGGAGAACTGGAAACACCATATATTTT.

The rearrangement joins TRBV5-1 to TRBJ2-7; a weak D match, TRBD1 (6 bases). The V and J ends lost 4 bases and 0 bases respectively, with 20 bases between them. Germline V gene sequence: CDR1 SGHRS, CDR2 YFSETQ. This CDR3 comprises 17 residues. The CDR3 loop reads CASSPGQSGSSSYEQYF. The CDR3 DNA reads as TGCGCCAGCAGCCCAGGACAGTCGGGTTCTAGCTCCTACGAGCAGTACTTC.

The chain carries TRBV7-9 and TRBJ2-7; D is unresolved. The germline CDR1 and CDR2 sequences are SEHNR and FQNEAQ (reference sequence). Trimming took 0 bases from V and 2 from J, leaving 8 bases between them. The CDR3 contains 14 residues. DNA of the CDR3: TGTGCCAGCAGCTTAGCACAGACGGCCTACGAGCAGTACTTC. Protein product: CASSLAQTAYEQYF.

This clone was counted a single time. This rearrangement joins TRBV19 to TRBJ2-3; D call uncertain. The V gene lost 6 bases and the J gene lost 0 bases, with 4 bases spanning the gap. This CDR3 region has 12 residues. The germline CDR1 and CDR2 sequences are LNHDA and SQIVND (reference sequence). The CDR3 DNA reads as TGTGCCAGTAGAGGCAGCACAGATACGCAGTATTTT. Translating it yields CASRGSTDTQYF.

This clone has just one count. This chain joins TRBV7-9 and TRBJ2-7; 7 bases map to TRBD2. The V and J ends lost 4 bases and 8 bases, in that order; junction bases with no gene match: 8. This CDR3 contains 13 residues. From germline, CDR1 is SEHNR and CDR2 FQNEAQ (reference sequence). The CDR3 reads CASSYREAEKQYF. For the CDR3, the DNA is TGTGCCAGCAGCTACCGGGAGGCGGAAAAGCAGTACTTC.

The chain combines TRBV29-1 with TRBJ1-2; 8 bases map to TRBD1. The length of the CDR3 is 14 residues. CDR1 is SQVTM and CDR2 is ANQGSEA in the germline V gene. The V and J ends lost 0 bases and 8 bases, in that order; junction bases with no gene match: 8. The CDR3 nucleotides read TGCAGCGTTGAAGATGCGGCAGGGGGCGAGGGCTACACCTTC. It specifies CSVEDAAGGEGYTF.

The chain recombines TRBV5-6 with TRBJ2-7, with D maybe TRBD1 (5 bases). CDR1 and CDR2 (germline): SGHDT, YYEEEE. The CDR3 is 14 residues long. V lost 0 bases to trimming and J lost 5 bases, with 12 bases between them. The CDR3 loop is CASSLGRALDEQYF. CDR3 sequence (DNA): TGTGCCAGCAGCTTGGGCAGGGCTCTAGACGAGCAGTACTTC.

The chain joins TRBV7-2 to TRBJ2-1; TRBD2 matches at 12 bases. Germline CDR1 SGHTA, CDR2 FQGNSA. V lost 5 bases and J lost 7; bases outside the gene matches: 9. The CDR3 contains 16 residues. For the CDR3, the DNA is TGTGCCAGCAGCCGGGCGGCTAGCGGGGGGGCTAATGAGCAGTTCTTC. Translated, it gives CASSRAASGGANEQFF.

The V call is TRBV3-1 (or the pseudogene TRBV3-2), the J call TRBJ2-7, with D maybe TRBD2 (6 bases). V was pared by 3 bases and J by 3 bases, with 18 bases between. The length of the CDR3 is 16 residues. Germline V gene sequence: CDR1 LGHDT, CDR2 YNNKEL (reference sequence). This CDR3 is CASSHGKGRGFYEQYF. In DNA form, the CDR3 reads TGTGCCAGCAGCCACGGGAAAGGCCGGGGGTTCTACGAGCAGTACTTC.

This clone appeared once. The CDR3 region is CASSWLNEKLFF. For the CDR3, the DNA is TGTGCCAGCAGCTGGCTTAATGAAAAACTGTTTTTT. The J gene is TRBJ1-4, the V gene TRBV5-6; no firm D call. Per the germline V gene, CDR1 is SGHDT and CDR2 is YYEEEE. The CDR3 totals 12 residues. Deletions cut 3 bases from V and 4 bases from J, with 4 bases between.

J is TRBJ1-3 and V is TRBV30, with D maybe TRBD1 (5 bases). Per the germline V gene, CDR1 is GTSNPN and CDR2 is SVGIG (reference sequence). V was cut by 5 bases and J by 8 bases, with 22 bases left in between. The CDR3 has 15 residues. This CDR3 is CAWSPGTEGIDTIYF. The CDR3 DNA follows: TGTGCCTGGTCTCCCGGGACGGAGGGTATAGACACCATATATTTT.

The V and J genes are TRBV5-4 and TRBJ1-1; D gene ambiguous. There are 15 residues in the CDR3. The V and J ends lost 0 bases and 2 bases respectively, with 11 bases between them. Per the germline V gene, CDR1 is SGHNT and CDR2 is YYREEE (reference sequence). Here the CDR3 reads CASSLERRANTEAFF. The CDR3 bases are TGTGCCAGCAGCTTGGAAAGGCGGGCAAACACTGAAGCTTTCTTT.

This clone was counted a single time. The rearrangement joins TRBV7-2 to TRBJ1-2; D is unclear. The V and J ends lost 5 bases and 2 bases respectively, with 3 bases between them. Germline loops: CDR1 SGHTA, CDR2 FQGNSA. The CDR3 length is 11 residues. This CDR3 reads CASSNNYGYTF. DNA of the CDR3: TGTGCCAGCAGCAACAACTATGGCTACACCTTC.

The gene calls are TRBV6-4 and TRBJ2-1, with 9 bases identical to TRBD2. V shed 3 bases, J shed 2 bases, and the junction held 2 bases outside the gene matches. The V gene's germline CDR1 is MRHNA and CDR2 SNTAGT. This CDR3 is 15 amino acids long. The CDR3 region has the DNA TGTGCCAGCAGTGAGCGGGAGGGCCCCTACAATGAGCAGTTCTTC. Translating it yields CASSEREGPYNEQFF.

J is TRBJ2-7 and V is TRBV5-5; TRBD2 might be the D (5 bases). Germline CDR1 and CDR2: SGHKS and YYEKEE (reference sequence). The V and J ends lost 1 base and 6 bases respectively, with 11 bases between them. CDR3 length: 13 residues. This chain's CDR3 is CASSLWASTEQYF. CDR3 nucleotide sequence: TGTGCCAGCAGCTTGTGGGCTAGCACCGAGCAGTACTTC.